This TCR beta chain is drawn from a study of CD8 T cells in ankylosing spondylitis. V gave up 5 bases and J gave up 5 bases, with 7 bases separating them. This CDR3 has 11 amino acids. Germline lookup yields CDR1 SGHNT and CDR2 YENEEA. TCRdb processed the 5' RACE reads anew with MiXCR; each CDR3 protein has one entry. The table has approximately 130,000 distinct CDR3 sequences, about an eighth seen once. This TCR was recovered from a female donor with ankylosing spondylitis or in good health (not recorded which). Sequencing was performed on blood, either unsorted or a sorted T cell fraction (not recorded which). The rearrangement joins TRBV11-3 to TRBJ2-7; D not resolved. The CDR3 region is CASSPGDEQYF. The CDR3 DNA sequence: TGTGCCAGCAGCCCGGGTGACGAGCAGTACTTC.